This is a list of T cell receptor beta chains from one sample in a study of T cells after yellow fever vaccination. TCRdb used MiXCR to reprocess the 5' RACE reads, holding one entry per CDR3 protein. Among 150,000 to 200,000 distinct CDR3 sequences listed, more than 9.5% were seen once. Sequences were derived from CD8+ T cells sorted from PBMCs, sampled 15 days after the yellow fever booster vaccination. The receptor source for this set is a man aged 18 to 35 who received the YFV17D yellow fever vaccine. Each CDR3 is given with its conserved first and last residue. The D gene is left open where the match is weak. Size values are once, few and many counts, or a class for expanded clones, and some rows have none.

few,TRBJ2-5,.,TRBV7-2,CASSLGFGAQETQYF,TGTGCCAGCAGCTTAGGTTTCGGGGCTCAAGAGACCCAGTACTTC
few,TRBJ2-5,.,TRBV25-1,CASSDGLALETQYF,TGTGCCAGCAGTGACGGACTGGCCTTGGAGACCCAGTACTTC
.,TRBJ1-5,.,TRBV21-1,CASSPWDRQADQPQHF,TGTGCCAGCAGCCCATGGGACAGACAAGCGGATCAGCCCCAGCATTTT
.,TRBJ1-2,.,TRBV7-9,CASSLGRGSYGYTF,TGTGCCAGCAGCTTAGGCAGGGGAAGCTATGGCTACACCTTC
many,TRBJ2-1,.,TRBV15,CATSRTSSGASGNEQFF,TGTGCCACCAGCAGGACTTCATCCGGGGCGTCCGGGAATGAGCAGTTCTTC
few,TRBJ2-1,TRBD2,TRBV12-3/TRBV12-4,CASSSGGGYNEQFF,TGTGCCAGCAGTTCTGGGGGGGGATACAATGAGCAGTTCTTC
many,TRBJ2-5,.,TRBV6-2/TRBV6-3,CASTLTPRIQETQYF,TGTGCCAGCACCCTGACTCCTAGGATTCAAGAGACCCAGTACTTC
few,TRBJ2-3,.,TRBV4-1,CASSQPVGNTDTQYF,TGCGCCAGCAGCCAACCCGTGGGCAACACAGATACGCAGTATTTT
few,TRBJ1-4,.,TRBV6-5,CASSYSRGKLFF,TGTGCCAGCAGTTACTCGCGAGGAAAACTGTTTTTT
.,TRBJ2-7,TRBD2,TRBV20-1,CSANERTRPYYEQYF,TGCAGTGCTAACGAAAGGACTAGACCCTACTACGAGCAGTACTTC
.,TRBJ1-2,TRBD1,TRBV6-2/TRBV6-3,CASQGAEGYTF,TGTGCCAGCCAGGGGGCGGAAGGCTACACCTTC
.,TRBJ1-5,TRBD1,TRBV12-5,CASGFGQGLQPQHF,TGTGCTAGTGGTTTCGGACAGGGCCTTCAGCCCCAGCATTTT
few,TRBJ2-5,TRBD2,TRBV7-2,CASSLGGTTSQETQYF,TGTGCCAGCAGCTTAGGGGGGACTACCAGCCAAGAGACCCAGTACTTC
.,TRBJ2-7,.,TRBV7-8,CASSPPSTYEQYF,TGTGCCAGCAGCCCCCCCTCGACCTACGAGCAGTACTTC
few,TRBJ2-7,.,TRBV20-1,CSAQSGDFYEQYF,TGCAGTGCCCAGAGTGGGGATTTTTACGAGCAGTACTTC
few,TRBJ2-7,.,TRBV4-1,CASSLGRGNEQYF,TGCGCCAGCAGCCTGGGGCGGGGCAACGAGCAGTACTTC
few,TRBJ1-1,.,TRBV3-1,CASSQVGEAEAFF,TGTGCCAGCAGCCAAGTAGGGGAGGCTGAAGCTTTCTTT
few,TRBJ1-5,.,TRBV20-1,CSATRVGARDHQPQHF,TGCAGTGCGACTCGAGTGGGGGCTCGGGATCATCAGCCCCAGCATTTT
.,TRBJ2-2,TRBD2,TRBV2,CASSEAARSLSGGATGELFF,TGTGCCAGCAGTGAAGCGGCCCGCAGCCTGAGCGGGGGGGCAACCGGGGAGCTGTTTTTT
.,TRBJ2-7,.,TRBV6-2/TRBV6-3,CASSYDRAYEQYF,TGTGCCAGCAGTTACGATAGGGCCTACGAGCAGTACTTC
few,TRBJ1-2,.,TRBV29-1,CSGRAGDYANYGYTF,TGCAGCGGGAGGGCAGGCGATTATGCTAACTATGGCTACACCTTC
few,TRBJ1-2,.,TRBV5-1,CASSLETGSTGGYTF,TGCGCCAGCAGCTTGGAGACAGGTTCTACAGGTGGCTACACCTTC
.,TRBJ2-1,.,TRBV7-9,CASSSGEVQGEQFF,TGTGCCAGCAGCTCCGGGGAGGTCCAGGGTGAGCAGTTCTTC
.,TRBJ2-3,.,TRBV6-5,CASSSPAAGTDTQYF,TGTGCCAGCAGTTCTCCGGCCGCGGGCACAGATACGCAGTATTTT
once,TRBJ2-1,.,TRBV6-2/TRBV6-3,CASAPSVPINEQFF,TGTGCCAGCGCCCCTAGCGTCCCGATCAATGAGCAGTTCTTC
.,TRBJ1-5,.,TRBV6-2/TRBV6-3,CASSYSDRSNQPQHF,TGTGCCAGCAGTTACTCTGACAGGTCAAATCAGCCCCAGCATTTT
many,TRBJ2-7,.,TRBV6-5,CASSGARFYEQYF,TGTGCCAGCAGTGGGGCCCGCTTCTACGAGCAGTACTTC
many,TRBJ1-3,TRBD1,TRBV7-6,CASSLDRGSGNTIYF,TGTGCCAGCAGCTTAGACAGGGGCTCTGGAAACACCATATATTTT
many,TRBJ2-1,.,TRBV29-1,CSAESTGSKTYNEQFF,TGCAGCGCCGAATCAACAGGGTCGAAAACGTACAATGAGCAGTTCTTC
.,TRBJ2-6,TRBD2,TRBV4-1,CASSQKRGISGANVLTF,TGCGCCAGCAGCCAAAAGCGGGGGATCTCTGGGGCCAACGTCCTGACTTTC
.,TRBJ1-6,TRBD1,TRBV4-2,CASRPDRGSYNSPLHF,TGTGCCAGCAGACCCGACAGGGGATCGTATAATTCACCCCTCCACTTT
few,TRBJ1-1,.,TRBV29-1,CSVDGQGDRWNTEAFF,TGCAGCGTTGATGGGCAGGGAGATAGGTGGAACACTGAAGCTTTCTTT
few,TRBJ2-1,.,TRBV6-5,CASGGSPNEQFF,TGTGCCAGCGGGGGGTCTCCCAATGAGCAGTTCTTC
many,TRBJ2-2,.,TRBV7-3,CASSLGHTGELFF,TGTGCCAGCAGCTTGGGTCACACCGGGGAGCTGTTTTTT
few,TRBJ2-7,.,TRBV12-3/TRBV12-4,CASRGPSSYEQYF,TGTGCCAGCAGGGGCCCCAGCTCCTACGAGCAGTACTTC
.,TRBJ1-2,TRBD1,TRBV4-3,CASSHIARGASGYTF,TGCGCCAGCAGCCACATTGCCAGGGGGGCCTCTGGCTACACCTTC
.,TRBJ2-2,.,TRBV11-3,CASTGDSGELFF,TGTGCCAGCACAGGGGATTCCGGGGAGCTGTTTTTT
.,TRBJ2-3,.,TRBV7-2,CASRSGGLTDTQYF,TGTGCCAGCAGGTCGGGGGGCCTTACAGATACGCAGTATTTT
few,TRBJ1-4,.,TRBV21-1,CASSNNQPGPRTEKLFF,TGTGCCAGCAGCAACAATCAACCGGGACCTCGGACCGAAAAACTGTTTTTT
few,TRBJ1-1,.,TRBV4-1,CASRDGGMNTEAFF,TGCGCCAGCAGAGACGGCGGAATGAACACTGAAGCTTTCTTT
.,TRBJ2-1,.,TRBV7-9,CASSFILSPNNEQFF,TGTGCCAGCAGCTTTATTTTATCCCCAAACAATGAGCAGTTCTTC
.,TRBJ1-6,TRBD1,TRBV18,CASSRQGGNSPLHF,TGTGCCAGCTCACGGCAGGGGGGTAATTCACCCCTCCACTTT
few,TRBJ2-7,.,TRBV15,CATSRVNLNEQYF,TGTGCCACCAGCAGAGTAAATCTCAACGAGCAGTACTTC
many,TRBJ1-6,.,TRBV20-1,CSARQLEDNSPLHF,TGCAGTGCTAGACAGCTCGAGGATAATTCACCCCTCCACTTT
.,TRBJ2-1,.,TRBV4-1,CASSQAAGSYNEQFF,TGCGCCAGCAGCCAAGCGGCAGGTTCCTACAATGAGCAGTTCTTC
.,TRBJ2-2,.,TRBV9,CASSVGSRGELFF,TGTGCCAGCAGCGTAGGTTCCAGAGGGGAGCTGTTTTTT
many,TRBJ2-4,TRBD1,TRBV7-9,CASSPTTGVRDIQYF,TGTGCCAGCAGCCCAACGACAGGGGTGAGAGACATTCAGTACTTC
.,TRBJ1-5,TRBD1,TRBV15,CATSRGVTGGVNQPQHF,TGTGCCACCAGCAGAGGAGTAACAGGGGGTGTCAATCAGCCCCAGCATTTT
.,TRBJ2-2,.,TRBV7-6,CASSLQGYTGELFF,TGTGCCAGCAGCTTACAGGGGTACACCGGGGAGCTGTTTTTT
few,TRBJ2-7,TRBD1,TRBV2,CASRPQGAKEQYF,TGTGCCAGCAGGCCGCAGGGGGCAAAGGAGCAGTACTTC
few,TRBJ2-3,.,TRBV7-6,CASSLIGYTDTQYF,TGTGCCAGCAGCTTGATCGGTTACACAGATACGCAGTATTTT
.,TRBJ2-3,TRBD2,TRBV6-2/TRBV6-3,CASSGLAGGSDTQYF,TGTGCCAGCAGTGGACTAGCGGGGGGTTCGGATACGCAGTATTTT
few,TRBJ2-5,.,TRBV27,CASSLRWAGTQYF,TGTGCCAGCAGTTTACGATGGGCCGGGACCCAGTACTTC
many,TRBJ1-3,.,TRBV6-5,CASSFDSSGNTIYF,TGTGCCAGCAGTTTTGACAGCTCTGGAAACACCATATATTTT
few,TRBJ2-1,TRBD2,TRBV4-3,CASSLRLANEQFF,TGCGCCAGCAGCCTTAGACTAGCGAATGAGCAGTTCTTC